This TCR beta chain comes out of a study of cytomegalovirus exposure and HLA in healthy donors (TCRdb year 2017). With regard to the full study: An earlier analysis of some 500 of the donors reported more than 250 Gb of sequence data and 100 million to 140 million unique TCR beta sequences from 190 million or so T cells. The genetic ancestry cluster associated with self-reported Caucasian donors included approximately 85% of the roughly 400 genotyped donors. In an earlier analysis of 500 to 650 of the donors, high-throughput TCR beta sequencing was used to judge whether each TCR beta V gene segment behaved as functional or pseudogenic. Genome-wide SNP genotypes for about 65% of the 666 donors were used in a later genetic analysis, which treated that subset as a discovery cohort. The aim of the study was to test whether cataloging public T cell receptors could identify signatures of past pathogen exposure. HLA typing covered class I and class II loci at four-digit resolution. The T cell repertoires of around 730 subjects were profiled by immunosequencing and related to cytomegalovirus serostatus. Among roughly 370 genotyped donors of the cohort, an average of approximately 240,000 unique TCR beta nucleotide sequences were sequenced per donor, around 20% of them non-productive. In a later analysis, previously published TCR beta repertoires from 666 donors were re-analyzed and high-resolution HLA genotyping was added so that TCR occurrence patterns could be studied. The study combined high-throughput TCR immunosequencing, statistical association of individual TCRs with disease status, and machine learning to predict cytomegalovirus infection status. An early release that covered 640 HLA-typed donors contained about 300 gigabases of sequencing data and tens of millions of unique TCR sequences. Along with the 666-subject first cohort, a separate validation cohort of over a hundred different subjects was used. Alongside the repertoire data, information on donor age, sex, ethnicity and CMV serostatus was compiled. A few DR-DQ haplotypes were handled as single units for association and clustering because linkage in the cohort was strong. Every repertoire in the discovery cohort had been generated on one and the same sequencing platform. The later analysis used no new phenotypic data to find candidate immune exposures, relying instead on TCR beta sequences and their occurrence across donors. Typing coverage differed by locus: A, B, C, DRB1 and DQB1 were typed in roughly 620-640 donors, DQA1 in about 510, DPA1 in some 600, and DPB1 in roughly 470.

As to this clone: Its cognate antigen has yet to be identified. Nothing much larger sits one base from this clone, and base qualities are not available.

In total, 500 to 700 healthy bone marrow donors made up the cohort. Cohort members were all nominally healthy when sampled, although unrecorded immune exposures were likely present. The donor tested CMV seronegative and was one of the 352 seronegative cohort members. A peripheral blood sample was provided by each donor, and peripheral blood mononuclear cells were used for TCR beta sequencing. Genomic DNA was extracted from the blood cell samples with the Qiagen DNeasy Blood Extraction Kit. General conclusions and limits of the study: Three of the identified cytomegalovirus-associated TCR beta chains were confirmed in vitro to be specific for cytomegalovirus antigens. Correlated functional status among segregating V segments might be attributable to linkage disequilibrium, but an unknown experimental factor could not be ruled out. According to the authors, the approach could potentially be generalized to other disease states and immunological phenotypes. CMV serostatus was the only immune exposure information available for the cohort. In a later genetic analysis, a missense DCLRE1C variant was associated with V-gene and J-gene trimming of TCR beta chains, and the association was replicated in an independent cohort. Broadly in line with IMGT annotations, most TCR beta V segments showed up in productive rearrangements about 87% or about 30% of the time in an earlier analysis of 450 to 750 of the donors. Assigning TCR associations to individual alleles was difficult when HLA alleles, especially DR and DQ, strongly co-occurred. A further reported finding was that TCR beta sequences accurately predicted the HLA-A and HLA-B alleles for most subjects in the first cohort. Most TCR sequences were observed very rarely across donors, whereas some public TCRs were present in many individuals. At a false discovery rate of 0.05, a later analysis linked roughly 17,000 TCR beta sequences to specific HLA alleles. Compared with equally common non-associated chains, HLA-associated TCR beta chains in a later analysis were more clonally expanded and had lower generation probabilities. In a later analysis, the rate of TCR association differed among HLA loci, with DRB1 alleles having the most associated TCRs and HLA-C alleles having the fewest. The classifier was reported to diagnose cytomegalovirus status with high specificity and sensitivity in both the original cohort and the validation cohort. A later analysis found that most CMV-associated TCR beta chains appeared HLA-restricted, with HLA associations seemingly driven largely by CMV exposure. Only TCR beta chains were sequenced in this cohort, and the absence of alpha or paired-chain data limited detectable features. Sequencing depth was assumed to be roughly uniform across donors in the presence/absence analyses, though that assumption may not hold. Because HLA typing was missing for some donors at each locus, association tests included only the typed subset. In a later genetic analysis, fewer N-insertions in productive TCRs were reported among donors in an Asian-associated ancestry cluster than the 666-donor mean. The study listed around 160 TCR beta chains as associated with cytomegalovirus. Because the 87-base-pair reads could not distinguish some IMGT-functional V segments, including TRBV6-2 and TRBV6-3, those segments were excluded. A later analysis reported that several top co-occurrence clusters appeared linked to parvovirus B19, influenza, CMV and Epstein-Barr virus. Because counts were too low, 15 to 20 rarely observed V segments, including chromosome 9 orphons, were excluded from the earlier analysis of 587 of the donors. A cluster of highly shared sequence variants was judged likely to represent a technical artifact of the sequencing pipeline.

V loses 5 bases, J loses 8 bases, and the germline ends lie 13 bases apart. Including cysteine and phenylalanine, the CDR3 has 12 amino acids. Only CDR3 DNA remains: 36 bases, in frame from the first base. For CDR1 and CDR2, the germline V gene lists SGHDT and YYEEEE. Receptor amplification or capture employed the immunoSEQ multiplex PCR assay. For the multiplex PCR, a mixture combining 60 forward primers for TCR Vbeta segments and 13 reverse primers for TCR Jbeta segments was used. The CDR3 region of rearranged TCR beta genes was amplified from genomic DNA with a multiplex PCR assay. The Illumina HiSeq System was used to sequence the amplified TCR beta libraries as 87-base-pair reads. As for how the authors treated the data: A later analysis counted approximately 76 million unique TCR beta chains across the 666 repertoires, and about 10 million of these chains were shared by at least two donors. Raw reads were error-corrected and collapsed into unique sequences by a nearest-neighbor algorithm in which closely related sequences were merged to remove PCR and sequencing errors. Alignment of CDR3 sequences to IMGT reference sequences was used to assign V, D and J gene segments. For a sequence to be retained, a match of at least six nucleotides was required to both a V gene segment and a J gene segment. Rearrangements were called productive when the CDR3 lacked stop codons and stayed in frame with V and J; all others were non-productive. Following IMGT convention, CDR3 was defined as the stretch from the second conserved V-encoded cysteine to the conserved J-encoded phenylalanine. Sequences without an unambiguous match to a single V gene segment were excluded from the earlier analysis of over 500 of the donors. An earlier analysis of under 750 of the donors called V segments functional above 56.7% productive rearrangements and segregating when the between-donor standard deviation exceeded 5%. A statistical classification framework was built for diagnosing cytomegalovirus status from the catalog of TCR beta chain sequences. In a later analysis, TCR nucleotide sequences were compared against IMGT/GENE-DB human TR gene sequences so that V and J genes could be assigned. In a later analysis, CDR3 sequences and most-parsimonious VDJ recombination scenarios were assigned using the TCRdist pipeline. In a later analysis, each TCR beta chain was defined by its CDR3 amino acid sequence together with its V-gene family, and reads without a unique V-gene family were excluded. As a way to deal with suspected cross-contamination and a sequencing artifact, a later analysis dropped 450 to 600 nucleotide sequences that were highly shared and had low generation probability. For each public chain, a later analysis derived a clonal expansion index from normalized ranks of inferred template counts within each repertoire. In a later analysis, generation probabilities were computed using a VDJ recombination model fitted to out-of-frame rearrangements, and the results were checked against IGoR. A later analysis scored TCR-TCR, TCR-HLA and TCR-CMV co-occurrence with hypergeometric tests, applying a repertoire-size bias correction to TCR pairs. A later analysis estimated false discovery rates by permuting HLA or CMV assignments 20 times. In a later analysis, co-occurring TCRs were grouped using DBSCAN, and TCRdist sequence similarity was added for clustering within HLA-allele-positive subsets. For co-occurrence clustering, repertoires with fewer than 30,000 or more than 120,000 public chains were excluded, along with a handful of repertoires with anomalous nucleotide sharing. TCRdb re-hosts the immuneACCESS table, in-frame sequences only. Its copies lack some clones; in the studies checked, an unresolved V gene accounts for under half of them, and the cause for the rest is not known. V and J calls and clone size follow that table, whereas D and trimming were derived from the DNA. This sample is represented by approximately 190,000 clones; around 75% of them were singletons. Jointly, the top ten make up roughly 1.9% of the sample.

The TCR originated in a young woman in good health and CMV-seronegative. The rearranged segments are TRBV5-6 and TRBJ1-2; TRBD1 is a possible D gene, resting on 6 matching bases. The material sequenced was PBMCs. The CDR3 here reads CASSPGAYGYTF. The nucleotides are TGTGCCAGCAGTCCAGGGGCTTACGGCTACACCTTC.